This paragraph reports one T cell receptor (beta chain). What it recognizes is unknown. This sample was included in a study of T cell clones after liver transplantation. Study-wide results and caveats: Compared with third party-reactive sequences, donor-reactive ones declined more, independent of withdrawal success.

TCRdb's copy holds only in-frame clones and misses some; the assay was immunoSEQ multiplex PCR. The profile shows about 58,000 clones, approximately 70% of them singletons. Germline-derived CDR1 and CDR2 are SGHTA and FQGNSA. V lost 6 bases and J lost 2; bases outside the gene matches: 1. This CDR3 is 14 amino acids long. Sequencing used CD4+ T cells from blood, obtained at the roughly 15-month timepoint. The TCR was taken from a human patient who received a liver transplant. The graft donor may account for some of the T cells. V is TRBV7-2 and J is TRBJ2-1, with TRBD2 identical over 10 bases. The CDR3 loop is CASRTSGAYNEQFF. The CDR3 DNA reads TGTGCCAGCAGAACTAGCGGGGCCTACAATGAGCAGTTCTTC.